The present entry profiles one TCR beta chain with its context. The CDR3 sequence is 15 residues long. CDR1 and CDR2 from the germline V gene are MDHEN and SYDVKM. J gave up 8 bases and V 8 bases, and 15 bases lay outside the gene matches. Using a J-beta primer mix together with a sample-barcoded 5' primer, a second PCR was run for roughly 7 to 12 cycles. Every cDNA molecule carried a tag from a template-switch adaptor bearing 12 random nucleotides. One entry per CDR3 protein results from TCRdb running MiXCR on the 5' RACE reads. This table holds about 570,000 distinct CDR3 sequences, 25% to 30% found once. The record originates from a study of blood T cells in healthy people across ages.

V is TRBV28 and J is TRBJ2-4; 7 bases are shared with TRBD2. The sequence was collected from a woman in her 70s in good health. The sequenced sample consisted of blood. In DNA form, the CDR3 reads TGTGCCAGCTGGTCGGGACGGGGAAGCGGGGACATTCAGTACTTC. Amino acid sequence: CASWSGRGSGDIQYF.